A selection of T cell receptor beta chains follows, all from one sample in a study of T cells after yellow fever vaccination. TCRdb recomputed calls from the 5' RACE reads with MiXCR, one row per CDR3 protein. The repertoire holds about 360,000 distinct CDR3 sequences, around 6.4% seen once, with about 15% in the top ten. Material: PBMCs, obtained 5 days after the yellow fever booster vaccination. The source is a man aged 25-40 years who received the YFV17D yellow fever vaccine. Both conserved end residues are part of each CDR3. Each record gives: clone size, D gene, V gene, J gene, CDR3 protein, CDR3 DNA. A D gene is named only where the DNA matches it firmly. Rows may omit the clone size; those that give it use once, few, many or a size class.

>many|TRBD1|TRBV4-3|TRBJ2-1
CASSQARGGTGGGNEQFF
TGCGCCAGCAGCCAAGCCCGGGGAGGGACAGGGGGGGGCAATGAGCAGTTCTTC
>few|NA|TRBV4-3|TRBJ2-7
CASSQDTGIYEQYF
TGCGCCAGCAGCCAAGATACAGGGATCTACGAGCAGTACTTC
>few|NA|TRBV12-3/TRBV12-4|TRBJ2-7
CASSNQGGEQYF
TGTGCCAGCAGCAATCAGGGAGGCGAGCAGTACTTC
>many|NA|TRBV29-1|TRBJ2-1
CSVEDLSRSSYNEQFF
TGCAGCGTTGAAGATCTCTCGAGGAGCTCCTACAATGAGCAGTTCTTC
>few|TRBD1|TRBV6-5|TRBJ2-4
CASSLSTGTGNIQYF
TGTGCCAGCAGCTTATCTACCGGGACAGGCAACATTCAGTACTTC
>few|NA|TRBV20-1|TRBJ1-4
CSARDPGGATNEKLFF
TGCAGTGCTAGAGATCCCGGGGGCGCAACTAATGAAAAACTGTTTTTT
>many|TRBD2|TRBV12-3/TRBV12-4|TRBJ2-5
CASRLSGGKETQYF
TGTGCCAGCAGACTTAGCGGGGGGAAAGAGACCCAGTACTTC
>NA|TRBD2|TRBV7-8|TRBJ2-1
CASSLPGVAGPYNEQFF
TGTGCCAGCAGCTTACCCGGGGTAGCGGGTCCCTACAATGAGCAGTTCTTC
>few|TRBD2|TRBV7-2|TRBJ2-5
CASSLALQTSRRETQYF
TGTGCCAGCAGCTTAGCGCTCCAGACTAGCCGCCGAGAGACCCAGTACTTC
>many|NA|TRBV14|TRBJ2-1
CASSQDLGMEQFF
TGTGCCAGCAGCCAAGATCTCGGGATGGAGCAGTTCTTC
>many|TRBD1|TRBV12-3/TRBV12-4|TRBJ1-2
CASRLTGHYGYTF
TGTGCCAGCAGACTGACAGGGCACTATGGCTACACCTTC
>many|NA|TRBV29-1|TRBJ2-7
CSVDVAGSYEQYF
TGCAGCGTTGATGTCGCCGGCTCCTACGAGCAGTACTTC
>NA|TRBD2|TRBV20-1|TRBJ2-7
CSARAGTSGSHEQYF
TGCAGTGCTAGAGCCGGGACTAGCGGGAGCCACGAGCAGTACTTC
>NA|NA|TRBV12-3/TRBV12-4|TRBJ1-1
CASAWRGGNTEAFF
TGTGCCAGCGCGTGGAGGGGGGGGAACACTGAAGCTTTCTTT
>many|NA|TRBV14|TRBJ2-2
CASSSGARTGELFF
TGTGCCAGCAGCTCGGGTGCGAGGACCGGGGAGCTGTTTTTT
>few|NA|TRBV7-6|TRBJ1-6
CASSDSVNYNSPLHF
TGTGCCAGCAGTGACTCAGTCAACTATAATTCACCCCTCCACTTT
>NA|TRBD2|TRBV19|TRBJ2-5
CASSTTGTSGLETQYF
TGTGCCAGTAGTACCACCGGGACTAGCGGGTTGGAGACCCAGTACTTC
>many|NA|TRBV18|TRBJ2-7
CASSPDSSYEQYF
TGTGCCAGCTCACCAGACAGCTCCTACGAGCAGTACTTC
>many|NA|TRBV6-2/TRBV6-3|TRBJ2-1
CASSWTAQGNEQFF
TGTGCCAGCAGTTGGACAGCTCAAGGGAATGAGCAGTTCTTC
>few|TRBD2|TRBV20-1|TRBJ2-7
CSARTSGRPYEQYF
TGCAGTGCCAGGACTAGCGGGCGTCCCTACGAGCAGTACTTC
>many|NA|TRBV3-1|TRBJ1-1
CASSRGTRDTEAFF
TGTGCCAGCAGCCGCGGGACGAGGGACACTGAAGCTTTCTTT
>many|NA|TRBV7-9|TRBJ2-3
CASNLGSTDTQYF
TGTGCCAGCAACCTGGGCAGCACAGATACGCAGTATTTT
>many|NA|TRBV29-1|TRBJ2-7
CSVVLVYEQYF
TGCAGCGTCGTCCTAGTTTACGAGCAGTACTTC
>few|NA|TRBV1|TRBJ2-2
CTSSQPGQGLSNTGELFF
TGCACCAGCAGCCAGCCGGGCCAGGGGTTGTCTAACACCGGGGAGCTGTTTTTT
>NA|NA|TRBV28|TRBJ2-1
CASRLGNEQFF
TGTGCCAGCAGATTAGGGAATGAGCAGTTCTTC
>NA|NA|TRBV5-1|TRBJ1-2
CASSFVSNRNYGYTF
TGCGCCAGCAGCTTTGTGTCAAATCGAAACTATGGCTACACCTTC
>once|NA|TRBV2|TRBJ2-3
CASSTLPDTQYF
TGTGCCAGCAGTACCTTGCCGGATACGCAGTATTTT
>NA|TRBD2|TRBV14|TRBJ2-1
CASRQVRLAVNEQFF
TGTGCCAGCAGACAAGTGCGACTAGCGGTCAATGAGCAGTTCTTC
>NA|NA|TRBV20-1|TRBJ1-4
CSARGSSPGEKLFF
TGCAGTGCTAGGGGGAGCAGTCCTGGAGAAAAACTGTTTTTT
>few|TRBD1|TRBV5-1|TRBJ2-2
CASSSSTGAHTGELFF
TGCGCCAGCAGCTCCTCGACAGGGGCGCACACCGGGGAGCTGTTTTTT
>many|NA|TRBV2|TRBJ2-5
CASNLQGAQYF
TGTGCCAGCAACCTTCAGGGTGCCCAGTACTTC
>many|TRBD2|TRBV7-2|TRBJ2-5
CASSLAPSGMGWETQYF
TGTGCCAGCAGCTTAGCCCCTAGCGGGATGGGGTGGGAGACCCAGTACTTC
>many|NA|TRBV18|TRBJ2-3
CASSPPSSHTDTQYF
TGTGCCAGCTCACCACCCTCCAGCCACACAGATACGCAGTATTTT
>many|NA|TRBV6-4|TRBJ2-1
CASSEQSYNEQFF
TGTGCCAGCAGTGAACAGTCCTACAATGAGCAGTTCTTC
>few|NA|TRBV5-6|TRBJ1-6
CASSLEQASYNSPLHF
TGTGCCAGCAGCTTGGAGCAGGCCTCCTATAATTCACCCCTCCACTTT
>few|NA|TRBV5-6|TRBJ1-4
CASSLRTAEKLFF
TGTGCCAGCAGCTTGCGGACGGCGGAAAAACTGTTTTTT
>many|NA|TRBV12-5|TRBJ2-5
CASGWYQETQYF
TGTGCTAGTGGTTGGTACCAAGAGACCCAGTACTTC
>NA|TRBD2|TRBV27|TRBJ2-1
CASSLTSGTNEQFF
TGTGCCAGCAGTTTGACTAGCGGGACGAATGAGCAGTTCTTC
>NA|NA|TRBV20-1|TRBJ2-3
CSAVDGTSTDTQYF
TGCAGTGCCGTGGACGGAACTAGCACAGATACGCAGTATTTT
>many|TRBD2|TRBV5-1|TRBJ2-1
CASSLSGRASHNEQFF
TGCGCCAGCAGCCTAAGCGGGAGGGCCTCCCACAATGAGCAGTTCTTC
>few|TRBD2|TRBV7-3|TRBJ2-5
CASSWGLGQQYQETQYF
TGTGCCAGCAGCTGGGGACTAGGACAGCAGTACCAAGAGACCCAGTACTTC
>many|NA|TRBV7-2|TRBJ2-7
CASSYGFDPERGGQYF
TGTGCCAGCAGCTATGGGTTTGACCCCGAGAGGGGAGGGCAGTACTTC
>many|NA|TRBV29-1|TRBJ2-1
CSVEVWSLNNEQFF
TGCAGCGTTGAAGTGTGGTCGCTCAACAATGAGCAGTTCTTC
>many|NA|TRBV7-9|TRBJ1-1
CASSLVGPNTEAFF
TGTGCCAGCAGCTTAGTGGGACCAAACACTGAAGCTTTCTTT
>few|TRBD2|TRBV14|TRBJ2-1
CASSRWASGAYEQFF
TGTGCCAGCAGCCGTTGGGCTAGCGGGGCCTATGAGCAGTTCTTC
>many|TRBD2|TRBV20-1|TRBJ2-7
CSASMDTSGSYEQYF
TGCAGTGCTAGTATGGATACTAGCGGGAGTTATGAGCAGTACTTC
>many|NA|TRBV5-1|TRBJ1-6
CASSTEVSSYNSPLHF
TGCGCCAGCAGCACCGAAGTTAGCTCCTATAATTCACCCCTCCACTTT
>few|NA|TRBV28|TRBJ2-3
CASSPLGLTQYF
TGTGCCAGCAGTCCCCTGGGGCTGACGCAGTATTTT